These T cell receptor beta chains were read from a single sample in a study of early T cells in non-severe SARS-CoV-2 infection. TCRdb itself ran the 5' RACE reads through MiXCR, one entry per CDR3 protein. The table lists tens of thousands of distinct CDR3 sequences, approximately 11% of them singletons. The sequencing input was whole blood. These receptor sequences come from an adult who was a healthcare worker with PCR-confirmed SARS-CoV-2 infection or an uninfected control (not recorded which). CDR3s leave out the opening cysteine and the closing phenylalanine or tryptophan. A D gene is named only where the DNA matches it firmly.

D gene | CDR3 length | J gene | V gene | CDR3 protein
NA | 13 | TRBJ1-6 | TRBV20-1 | SARAVGVQNSPLH
NA | 12 | TRBJ2-5 | TRBV5-1 | ASSRRVVEETQY
TRBD1 | 11 | TRBJ1-1 | TRBV20-1 | SASPRGPTEAF
TRBD2 | 15 | TRBJ2-5 | TRBV6-1 | ASSGGSLGGGRVTQY
NA | 12 | TRBJ1-1 | TRBV18 | ASSHRVENTEAF
TRBD1 | 11 | TRBJ1-2 | TRBV11-2 | ASSLGTGNGYT
NA | 12 | TRBJ2-5 | TRBV11-2 | ASSSRAFGGTQY
TRBD1 | 9 | TRBJ1-1 | TRBV29-1 | SALGTVEAF
NA | 14 | TRBJ2-3 | TRBV10-2 | ASWGTSEEGADTQY
NA | 10 | TRBJ2-7 | TRBV3-1 | ASSQDIHEQY
NA | 11 | TRBJ1-6 | TRBV29-1 | TATYRESSPLH
TRBD1 | 12 | TRBJ1-1 | TRBV6-4 | ASRVGQGNTEAF
TRBD2 | 14 | TRBJ2-3 | TRBV11-2 | ASSEGLAVPTVHQY
NA | 12 | TRBJ2-3 | TRBV7-6 | ASSRGGAADTQY
NA | 13 | TRBJ1-2 | TRBV7-9 | ASSLALGAPYGYT
NA | 11 | TRBJ2-1 | TRBV6-2/TRBV6-3 | ASSYLGYNEQF
NA | 11 | TRBJ2-3 | TRBV9 | ASSVGAEHTQY
TRBD1 | 10 | TRBJ2-1 | TRBV30 | AWSGGRDRQF
NA | 13 | TRBJ1-2 | TRBV9 | ASSVDEISDYGYT
NA | 13 | TRBJ1-1 | TRBV7-6 | ASSLDAGWNTEAF
TRBD1 | 13 | TRBJ2-7 | TRBV30 | AWSSRDRAPYEQY
NA | 13 | TRBJ2-2 | TRBV19 | ASSAGQLNTGELF
NA | 14 | TRBJ2-7 | TRBV11-2 | ASSLDPGQSSYEQY
TRBD2 | 11 | TRBJ2-1 | TRBV7-2 | ASTLHSGGEQF
NA | 14 | TRBJ2-5 | TRBV6-2/TRBV6-3 | ASSYSKDRTKETQY
NA | 10 | TRBJ1-2 | TRBV2 | ASRTGDYGYT
TRBD2 | 12 | TRBJ2-1 | TRBV7-6 | ASSPSGGGDEQF
NA | 11 | TRBJ2-2 | TRBV11-2 | ASSLGVAGELF
TRBD1 | 17 | TRBJ2-7 | TRBV6-5 | ASSTGDRYYPRSSYEQY
NA | 16 | TRBJ2-2 | TRBV24-1 | ATSDLRLALPNTGELF
NA | 11 | TRBJ2-5 | TRBV5-1 | ASSTTGSETQY
NA | 12 | TRBJ2-7 | TRBV2 | ASRRVLVSYEQY
TRBD2 | 13 | TRBJ2-3 | TRBV5-6 | ASSLGSGGTDTQY
NA | 10 | TRBJ2-7 | TRBV20-1 | SAREEGYEQY
NA | 13 | TRBJ2-1 | TRBV9 | ASSQSGVPYNEQF
NA | 13 | TRBJ2-6 | TRBV6-8 | AIEGHVSGANVLT
NA | 14 | TRBJ2-7 | TRBV21-1 | ASRLAGGPISYEQY
NA | 14 | TRBJ1-1 | TRBV11-2 | ASSPGGIGVNTEAF
NA | 11 | TRBJ1-3 | TRBV20-1 | SARTVSGNTIY
NA | 11 | TRBJ2-3 | TRBV2 | ASRGEYTDTQY
TRBD2 | 14 | TRBJ2-1 | TRBV20-1 | SATPARGLASNEQF
NA | 12 | TRBJ2-1 | TRBV7-8 | ASSLSLHRSEQF
NA | 11 | TRBJ1-1 | TRBV7-9 | ASSIQGSAEAF
NA | 13 | TRBJ1-2 | TRBV2 | ASKEGGQLKGGYT
TRBD1 | 12 | TRBJ2-5 | TRBV6-1 | ASSDGTGLETQY
NA | 12 | TRBJ2-3 | TRBV12-3/TRBV12-4 | ASSLVSGGDTQY
TRBD1 | 14 | TRBJ1-3 | TRBV15 | ATSRTGTVSGNTIY
NA | 12 | TRBJ2-7 | TRBV3-1 | ASSSRTYTYEQY
TRBD1 | 16 | TRBJ2-6 | TRBV12-3/TRBV12-4 | ASSSSDRGRSGANVLT
TRBD1 | 11 | TRBJ1-1 | TRBV24-1 | ATSDATGSEAF